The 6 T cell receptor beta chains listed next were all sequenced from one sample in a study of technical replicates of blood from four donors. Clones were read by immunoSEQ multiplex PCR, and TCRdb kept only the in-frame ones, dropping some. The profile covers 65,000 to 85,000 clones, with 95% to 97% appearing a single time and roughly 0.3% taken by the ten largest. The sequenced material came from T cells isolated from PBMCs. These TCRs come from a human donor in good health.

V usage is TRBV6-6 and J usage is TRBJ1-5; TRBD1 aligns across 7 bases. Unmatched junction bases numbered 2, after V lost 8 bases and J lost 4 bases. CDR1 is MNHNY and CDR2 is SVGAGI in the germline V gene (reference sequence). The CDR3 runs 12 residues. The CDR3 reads CASGTVNQPQHF. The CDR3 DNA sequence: TGTGCCAGCGGGACAGTAAATCAGCCCCAGCATTTT.

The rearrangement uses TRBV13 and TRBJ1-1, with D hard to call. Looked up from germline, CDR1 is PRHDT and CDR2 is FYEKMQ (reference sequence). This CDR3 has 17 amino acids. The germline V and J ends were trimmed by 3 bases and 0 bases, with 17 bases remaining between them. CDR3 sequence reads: CASSLWFQASMNTEAFF. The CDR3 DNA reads TGTGCCAGCAGCTTGTGGTTCCAGGCGTCTATGAACACTGAAGCTTTCTTT.

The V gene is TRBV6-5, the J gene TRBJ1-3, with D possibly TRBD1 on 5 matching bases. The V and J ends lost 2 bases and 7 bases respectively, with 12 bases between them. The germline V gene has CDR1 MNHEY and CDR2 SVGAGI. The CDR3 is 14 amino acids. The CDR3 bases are TGTGCCAGCAGTTACCGGTACAGGCAGAACACCATATATTTT. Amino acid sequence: CASSYRYRQNTIYF.

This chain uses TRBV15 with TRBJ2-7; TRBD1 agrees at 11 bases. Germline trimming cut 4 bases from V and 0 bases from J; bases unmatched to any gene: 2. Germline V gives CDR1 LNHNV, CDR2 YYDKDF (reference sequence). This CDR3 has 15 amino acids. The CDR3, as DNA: TGTGCCACCAGCACCGGGACAGGGGGCTCCTACGAGCAGTACTTC. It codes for CATSTGTGGSYEQYF. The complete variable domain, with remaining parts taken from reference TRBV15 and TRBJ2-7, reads DAMVIQNPRYQVTQFGKPVTLSCSQTLNHNVMYWYQQKSSQAPKLLFHYYDKDFNNEADTPDNFQSRRPNTSFCFLDIRSPGLGDTAMYLCATSTGTGGSYEQYFGPGTRLTVT.

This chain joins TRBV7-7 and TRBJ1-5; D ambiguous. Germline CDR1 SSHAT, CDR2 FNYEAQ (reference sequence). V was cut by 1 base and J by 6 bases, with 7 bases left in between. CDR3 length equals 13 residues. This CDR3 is CASSLDLSQPQHF. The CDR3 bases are TGTGCCAGCAGCTTAGATTTATCTCAGCCCCAGCATTTT.

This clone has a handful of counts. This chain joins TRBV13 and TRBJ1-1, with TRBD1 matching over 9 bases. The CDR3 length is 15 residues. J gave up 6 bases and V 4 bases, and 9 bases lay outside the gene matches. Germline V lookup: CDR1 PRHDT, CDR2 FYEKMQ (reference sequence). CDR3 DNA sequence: TGTGCCAGCAGCTCCCCGGGACAGGGATATGCTGAAGCTTTCTTT. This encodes CASSSPGQGYAEAFF.